The entry below describes one T cell receptor beta chain. Compared with germline, one end of the junction differs, possibly owing to a read error. The CDR3 is made up of 13 amino acids. Germline assignment: CDR1 DFQATT and CDR2 SNEGSKA (reference sequence). Molecular barcoded adaptors covering alpha/delta and beta/gamma chains were used on approximately 400 ng RNA. TCRdb re-called the reads with MiXCR, one entry per CDR3 protein. The table has more than 100,000 distinct CDR3 sequences, roughly 13% seen once. The data were obtained in a study of read filtering for tumor transcriptome and immune sequencing. Study summary: Per sample, TCR-region reads ranged about 4 to 11 million by IR-seq, about 80 to 1,400 by RNA-seq.

The receptor's source is a donor aged 40 or over with multiple myeloma. The specimen sequenced was a population of CD138-negative cells sorted from bone marrow. The chain joins TRBV20-1 to TRBJ2-1; D is undetermined. CDR3 sequence reads: CSAKKSSYNEQFF. For the CDR3, the DNA is TGCAGCGCTAAAAAGAGCTCCTACAATGAGCAGTTCTTC.